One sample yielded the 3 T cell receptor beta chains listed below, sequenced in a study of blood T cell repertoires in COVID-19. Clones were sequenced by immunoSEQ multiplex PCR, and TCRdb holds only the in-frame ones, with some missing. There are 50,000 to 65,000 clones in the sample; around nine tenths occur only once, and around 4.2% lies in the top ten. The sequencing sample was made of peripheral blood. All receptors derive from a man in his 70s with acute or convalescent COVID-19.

The CDR3 spells CASSLAGGGVLGNTIYF. DNA for the CDR3: TGTGCCAGCAGCTTAGCTGGAGGAGGGGTTCTTGGAAACACCATATATTTT. This chain uses TRBV7-6 with TRBJ1-3, with a possible D match to TRBD1 (5 bases). Germline assignment: CDR1 SGHVS and CDR2 FNYEAQ. Trimming removed 0 bases from V and 3 bases from J, with 15 bases in between. The CDR3 extends over 17 amino acids.

The CDR3, as DNA: TGTGCCAGCAGCTCTGGACAGGGGGTCTCTGGAAACACCATATATTTT. It yields the protein CASSSGQGVSGNTIYF. The chain has TRBV7-9 and TRBJ1-3, with 10 bases that match TRBD1. The CDR3 runs 16 residues. The J segment lost 0 bases and the V segment lost 4 bases, leaving 3 bases of the junction unmatched. Germline CDR1 and CDR2: SEHNR and FQNEAQ (reference sequence). Looking up the rest from reference TRBV7-9 and TRBJ1-3 gives the full variable domain: DTGVSQNPRHKITKRGQNVTFRCDPISEHNRLYWYRQTLGQGPEFLTYFQNEAQLEKSRLLSDRFSAERPKGSFSTLEIQRTEQGDSAMYLCASSSGQGVSGNTIYFGEGSWLTVV.

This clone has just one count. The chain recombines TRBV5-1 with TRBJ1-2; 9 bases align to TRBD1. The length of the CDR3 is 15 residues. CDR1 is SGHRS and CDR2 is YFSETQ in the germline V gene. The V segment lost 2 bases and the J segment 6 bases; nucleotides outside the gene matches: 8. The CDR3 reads CASSFTGGGLNGYTF. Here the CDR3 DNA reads TGCGCCAGCAGCTTTACAGGGGGCGGGTTGAATGGCTACACCTTC.